This TCR beta chain is drawn from a study of vaccination effects on CD4 cells after COVID-19. Study as a whole: In the ViraFEST assay, antigen-specific CD4+ clonotypes were identified by expansion after peptide-pool stimulation. Once vaccinated, a few convalescent patients were sampled both early and late afterward.

This CDR3 spans 14 amino acids. Germline V gene sequence: CDR1 SEHNR, CDR2 FQNEAQ (reference sequence). Trimming removed 1 base from V and 7 bases from J; junction bases left unmatched: 3. On this clone: No antigen is known for it.

A 10-day culture period preceded the isolation of CD4+ T cells. Infection dated between March and December 2020, before the Alpha, Beta and Delta variants reached the United States. Each participant was administered two doses of either the BNT162b2 or the mRNA-1273 vaccine. Researchers swapped half the medium for IL-2 medium on both days 3 and 7. Clones were read by immunoSEQ multiplex PCR, and TCRdb kept only the in-frame ones, dropping some. Of tens of thousands of clones listed, over 65% are singletons. The TCR was taken from a human donor who had a prior SARS-CoV-2 infection. The chain carries TRBV7-9 and TRBJ1-4; 7 nucleotides match TRBD1. Specimen: CD4+ T cells from PBMCs cultured without peptide, collected after COVID-19 vaccination. The chain's CDR3 is CASSLGDRAEKLFF. The CDR3 DNA is TGTGCCAGCAGCTTAGGTGACAGGGCTGAAAAACTGTTTTTT.